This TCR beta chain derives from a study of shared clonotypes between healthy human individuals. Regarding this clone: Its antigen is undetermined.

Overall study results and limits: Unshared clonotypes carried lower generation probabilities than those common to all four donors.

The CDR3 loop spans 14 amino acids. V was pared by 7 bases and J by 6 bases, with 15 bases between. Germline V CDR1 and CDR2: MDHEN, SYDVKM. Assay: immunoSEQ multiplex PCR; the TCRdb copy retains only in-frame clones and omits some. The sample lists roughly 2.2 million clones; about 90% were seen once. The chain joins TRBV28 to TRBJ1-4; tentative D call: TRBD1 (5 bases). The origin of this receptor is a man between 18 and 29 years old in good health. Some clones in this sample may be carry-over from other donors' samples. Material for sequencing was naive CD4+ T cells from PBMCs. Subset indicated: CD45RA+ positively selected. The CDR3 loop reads CASMGGGGDEKLFF. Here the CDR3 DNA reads TGTGCCAGCATGGGGGGGGGTGGCGATGAAAAACTGTTTTTT.